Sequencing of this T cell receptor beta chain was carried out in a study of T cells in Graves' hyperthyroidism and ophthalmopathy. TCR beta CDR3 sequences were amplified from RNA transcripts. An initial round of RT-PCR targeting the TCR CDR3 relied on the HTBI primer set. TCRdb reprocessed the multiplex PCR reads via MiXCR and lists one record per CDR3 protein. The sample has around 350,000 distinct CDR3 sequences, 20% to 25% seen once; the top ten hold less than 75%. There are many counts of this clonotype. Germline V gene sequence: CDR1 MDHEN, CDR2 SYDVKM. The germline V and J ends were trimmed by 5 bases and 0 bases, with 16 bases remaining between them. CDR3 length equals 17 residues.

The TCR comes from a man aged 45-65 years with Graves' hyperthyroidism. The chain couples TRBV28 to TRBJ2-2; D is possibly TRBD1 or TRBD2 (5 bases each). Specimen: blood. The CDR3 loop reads CASSDLGTVTNTGELFF. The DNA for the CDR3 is TGTGCCAGCAGTGACCTGGGGACGGTGACGAACACCGGGGAGCTGTTTTTT.